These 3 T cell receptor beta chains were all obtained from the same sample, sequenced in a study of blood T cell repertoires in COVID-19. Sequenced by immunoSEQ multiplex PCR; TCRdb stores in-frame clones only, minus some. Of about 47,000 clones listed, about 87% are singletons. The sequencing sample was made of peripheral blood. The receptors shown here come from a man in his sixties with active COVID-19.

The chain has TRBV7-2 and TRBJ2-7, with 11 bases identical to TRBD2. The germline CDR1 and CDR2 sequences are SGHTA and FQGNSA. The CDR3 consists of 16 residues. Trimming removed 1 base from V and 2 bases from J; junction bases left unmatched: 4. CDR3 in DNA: TGTGCCAGCAGCTTAGAAGGGACTAGCGGAACCTACGAGCAGTACTTC. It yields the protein CASSLEGTSGTYEQYF.

CDR3 sequence: CASSPDRRHGYTF. Written as DNA, the CDR3 is TGTGCCAGCAGTCCGGACAGGAGACATGGCTACACCTTC. The J gene is TRBJ1-2, the V gene TRBV27; 7 nucleotides agree with TRBD1. The germline V gene encodes CDR1 MNHEY and CDR2 SMNVEV (reference sequence). The CDR3 covers 13 residues. Trimming at V came to 5 bases and at J to 6 bases, leaving 6 bases not matched to a gene.

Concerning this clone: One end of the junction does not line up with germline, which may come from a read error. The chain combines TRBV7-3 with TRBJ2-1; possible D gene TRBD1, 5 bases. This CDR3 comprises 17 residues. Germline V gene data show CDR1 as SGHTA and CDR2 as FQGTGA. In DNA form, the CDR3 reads TGTGCCGGCAGCTCTGGAGAGAAGGTGCCAGGGTTCAATGAGCAGTTCTTC. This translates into CAGSSGEKVPGFNEQFF.